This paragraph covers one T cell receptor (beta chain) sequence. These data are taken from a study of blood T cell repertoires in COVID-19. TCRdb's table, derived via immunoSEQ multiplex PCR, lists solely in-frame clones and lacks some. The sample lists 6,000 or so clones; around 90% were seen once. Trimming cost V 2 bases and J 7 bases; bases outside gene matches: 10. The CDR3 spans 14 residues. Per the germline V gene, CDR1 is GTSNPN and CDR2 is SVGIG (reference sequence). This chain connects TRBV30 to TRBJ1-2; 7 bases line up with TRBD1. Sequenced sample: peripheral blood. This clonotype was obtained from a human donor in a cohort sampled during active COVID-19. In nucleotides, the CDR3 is TGTGCCTGGAGTCTAGGACAGGCCTATTCTGGCTACACCTTC. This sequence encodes CAWSLGQAYSGYTF.